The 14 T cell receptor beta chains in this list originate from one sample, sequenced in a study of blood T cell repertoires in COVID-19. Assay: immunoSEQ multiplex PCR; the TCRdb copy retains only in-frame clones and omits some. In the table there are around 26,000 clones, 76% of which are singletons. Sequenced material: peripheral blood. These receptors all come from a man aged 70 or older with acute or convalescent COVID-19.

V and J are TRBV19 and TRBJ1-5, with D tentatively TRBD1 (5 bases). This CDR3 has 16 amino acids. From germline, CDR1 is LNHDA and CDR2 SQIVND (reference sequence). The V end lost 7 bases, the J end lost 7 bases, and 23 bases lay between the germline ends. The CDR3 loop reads CASILTGLSSGQPQHF. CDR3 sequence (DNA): TGTGCCAGTATTCTCACGGGACTCTCGAGCGGACAGCCCCAGCATTTT.

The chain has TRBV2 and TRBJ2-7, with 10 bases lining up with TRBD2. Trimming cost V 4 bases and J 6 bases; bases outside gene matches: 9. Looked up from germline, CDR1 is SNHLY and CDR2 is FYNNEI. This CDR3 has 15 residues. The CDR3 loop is CASSVLAGGRGEQYF. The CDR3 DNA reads TGTGCCAGCAGTGTCTTAGCGGGAGGAAGAGGCGAGCAGTACTTC.

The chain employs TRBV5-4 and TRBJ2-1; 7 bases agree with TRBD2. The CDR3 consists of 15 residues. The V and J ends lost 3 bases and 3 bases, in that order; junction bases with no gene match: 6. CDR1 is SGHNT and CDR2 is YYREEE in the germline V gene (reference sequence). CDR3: CASSSSSGLYNEQFF. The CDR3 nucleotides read TGTGCCAGCAGCTCCTCTAGCGGTCTCTACAATGAGCAGTTCTTC.

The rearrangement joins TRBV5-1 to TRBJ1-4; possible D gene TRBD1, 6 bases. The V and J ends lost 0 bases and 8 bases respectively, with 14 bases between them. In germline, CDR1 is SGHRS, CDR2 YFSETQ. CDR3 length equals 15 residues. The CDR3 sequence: CASSLGGQVGEKLFF. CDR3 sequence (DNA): TGCGCCAGCAGCTTGGGGGGACAAGTCGGCGAAAAACTGTTTTTT.

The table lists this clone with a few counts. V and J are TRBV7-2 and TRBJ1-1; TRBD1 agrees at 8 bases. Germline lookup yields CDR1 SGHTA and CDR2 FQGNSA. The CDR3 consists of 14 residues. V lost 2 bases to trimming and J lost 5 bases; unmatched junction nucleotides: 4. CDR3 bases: TGTGCCAGCAGCTTATTACAGGGGGGGACTGAAGCTTTCTTT. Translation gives CASSLLQGGTEAFF.

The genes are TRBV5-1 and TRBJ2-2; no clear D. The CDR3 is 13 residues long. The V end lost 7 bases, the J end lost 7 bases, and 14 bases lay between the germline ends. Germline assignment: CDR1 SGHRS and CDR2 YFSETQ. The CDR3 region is CASSTPQDGELFF. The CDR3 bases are TGCGCCAGCTCAACCCCTCAGGACGGGGAGCTGTTTTTT. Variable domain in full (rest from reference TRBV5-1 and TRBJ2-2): KAGVTQTPRYLIKTRGQQVTLSCSPISGHRSVSWYQQTPGQGLQFLFEYFSETQRNKGNFPGRFSGRQFSNSRSEMNVSTLELGDSALYLCASSTPQDGELFFGEGSRLTVL.

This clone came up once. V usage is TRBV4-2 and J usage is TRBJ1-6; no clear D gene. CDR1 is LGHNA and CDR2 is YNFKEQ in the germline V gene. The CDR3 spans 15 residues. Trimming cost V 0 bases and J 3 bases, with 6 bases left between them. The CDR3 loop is CASSQDEDYNSPLHF. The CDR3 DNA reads TGTGCCAGCAGCCAAGATGAGGACTATAATTCACCCCTCCACTTT.

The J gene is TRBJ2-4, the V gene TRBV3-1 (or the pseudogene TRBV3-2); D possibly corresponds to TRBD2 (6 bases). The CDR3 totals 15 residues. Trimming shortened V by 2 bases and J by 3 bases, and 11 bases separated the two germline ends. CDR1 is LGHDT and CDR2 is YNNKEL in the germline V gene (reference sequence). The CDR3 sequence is CASSQRDWVKNIQYF. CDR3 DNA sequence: TGTGCCAGCAGCCAAAGGGACTGGGTCAAAAACATTCAGTACTTC.

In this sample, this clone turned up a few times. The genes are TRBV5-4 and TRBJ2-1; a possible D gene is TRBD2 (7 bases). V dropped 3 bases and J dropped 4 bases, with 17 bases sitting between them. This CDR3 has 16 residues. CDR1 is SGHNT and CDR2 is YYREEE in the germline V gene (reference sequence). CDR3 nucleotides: TGTGCCAGCAGCTGGGGGGGGCCTAGCGGATACAATGAGCAGTTCTTC. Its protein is CASSWGGPSGYNEQFF. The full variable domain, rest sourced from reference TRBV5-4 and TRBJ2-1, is ETGVTQSPTHLIKTRGQQVTLRCSSQSGHNTVSWYQQALGQGPQFIFQYYREEENGRGNFPPRFSGLQFPNYSSELNVNALELDDSALYLCASSWGGPSGYNEQFFGPGTRLTVL.

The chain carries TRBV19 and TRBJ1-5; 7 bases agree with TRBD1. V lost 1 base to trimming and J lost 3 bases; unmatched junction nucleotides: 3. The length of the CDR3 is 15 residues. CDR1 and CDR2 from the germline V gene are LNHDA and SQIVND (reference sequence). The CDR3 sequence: CASSIVGTDNQPQHF. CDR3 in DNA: TGTGCCAGTAGTATAGTAGGGACAGACAATCAGCCCCAGCATTTT.

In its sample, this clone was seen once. CDR3 DNA sequence: TGTGCCAGCAGGTGGAAGGGACAGATAAACACTGAAGCTTTCTTT. Translated: CASRWKGQINTEAFF. The chain joins TRBV13 to TRBJ1-1; the match to TRBD1 covers 7 bases. The CDR3 runs 15 residues. Germline-derived CDR1 and CDR2 are PRHDT and FYEKMQ (reference sequence). Losses at the gene ends were 6 bases for V and 2 bases for J; bases not matched to a gene: 9.

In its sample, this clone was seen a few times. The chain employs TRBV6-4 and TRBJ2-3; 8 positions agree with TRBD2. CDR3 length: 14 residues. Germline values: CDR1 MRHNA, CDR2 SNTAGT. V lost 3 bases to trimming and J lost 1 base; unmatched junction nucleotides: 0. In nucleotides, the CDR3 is TGTGCCAGCAGTGAGCGGGGGGGCACAGATACGCAGTATTTT. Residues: CASSERGGTDTQYF.

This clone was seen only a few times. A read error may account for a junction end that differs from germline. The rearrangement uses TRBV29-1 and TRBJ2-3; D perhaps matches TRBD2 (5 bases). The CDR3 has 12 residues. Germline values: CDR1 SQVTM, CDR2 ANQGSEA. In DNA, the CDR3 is TGCAGCGTTGAATCCGTGCGGGTAGGACTCAGCTTT. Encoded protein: CSVESVRVGLSF.

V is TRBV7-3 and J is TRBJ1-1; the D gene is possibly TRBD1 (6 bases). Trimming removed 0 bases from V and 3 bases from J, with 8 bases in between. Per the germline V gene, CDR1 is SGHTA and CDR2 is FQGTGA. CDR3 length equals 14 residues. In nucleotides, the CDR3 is TGTGCCAGCAGCTTAACGGGGGCAGACACTGAAGCTTTCTTT. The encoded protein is CASSLTGADTEAFF.